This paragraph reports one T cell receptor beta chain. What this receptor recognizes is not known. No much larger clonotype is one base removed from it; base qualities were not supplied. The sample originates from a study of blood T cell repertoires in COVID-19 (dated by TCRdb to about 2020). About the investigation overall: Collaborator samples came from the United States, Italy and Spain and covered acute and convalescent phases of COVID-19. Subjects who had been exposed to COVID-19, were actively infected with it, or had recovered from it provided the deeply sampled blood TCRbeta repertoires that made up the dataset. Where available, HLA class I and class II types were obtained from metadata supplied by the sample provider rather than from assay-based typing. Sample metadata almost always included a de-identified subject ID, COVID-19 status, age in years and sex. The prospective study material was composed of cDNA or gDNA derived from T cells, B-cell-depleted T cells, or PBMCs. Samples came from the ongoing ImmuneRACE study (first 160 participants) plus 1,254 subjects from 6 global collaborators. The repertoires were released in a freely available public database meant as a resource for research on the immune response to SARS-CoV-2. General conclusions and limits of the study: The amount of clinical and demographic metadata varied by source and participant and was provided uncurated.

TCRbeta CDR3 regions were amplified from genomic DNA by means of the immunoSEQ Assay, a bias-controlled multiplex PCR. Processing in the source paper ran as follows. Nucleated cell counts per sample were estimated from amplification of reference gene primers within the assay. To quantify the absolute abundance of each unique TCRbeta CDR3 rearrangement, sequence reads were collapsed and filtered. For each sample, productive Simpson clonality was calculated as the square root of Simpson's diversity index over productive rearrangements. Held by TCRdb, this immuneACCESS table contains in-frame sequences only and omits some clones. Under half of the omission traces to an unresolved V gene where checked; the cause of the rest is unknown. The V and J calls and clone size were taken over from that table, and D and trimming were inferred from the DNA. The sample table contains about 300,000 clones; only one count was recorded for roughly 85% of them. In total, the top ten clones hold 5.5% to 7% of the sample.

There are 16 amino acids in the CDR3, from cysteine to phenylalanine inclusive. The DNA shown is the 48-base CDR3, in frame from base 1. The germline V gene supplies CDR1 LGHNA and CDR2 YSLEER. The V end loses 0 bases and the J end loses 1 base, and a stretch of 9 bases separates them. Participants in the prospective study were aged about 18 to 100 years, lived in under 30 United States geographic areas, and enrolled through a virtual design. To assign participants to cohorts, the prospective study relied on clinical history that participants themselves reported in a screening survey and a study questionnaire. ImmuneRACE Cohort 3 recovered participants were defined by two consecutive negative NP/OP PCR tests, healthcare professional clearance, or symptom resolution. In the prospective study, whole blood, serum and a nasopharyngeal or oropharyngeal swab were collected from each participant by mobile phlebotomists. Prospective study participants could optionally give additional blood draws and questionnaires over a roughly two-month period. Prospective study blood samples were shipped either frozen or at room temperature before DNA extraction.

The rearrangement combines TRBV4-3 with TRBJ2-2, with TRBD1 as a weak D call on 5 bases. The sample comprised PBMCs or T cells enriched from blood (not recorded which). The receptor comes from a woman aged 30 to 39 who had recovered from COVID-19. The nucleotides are TGCGCCAGCAGCCAAGATCCCCAGGGGAACACCGGGGAGCTGTTTTTT. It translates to CASSQDPQGNTGELFF.